This T cell receptor beta chain was obtained from a study of control samples from healthy donors and cancer patients. Only in-frame clones appear in the TCRdb table, and some are missing; sequencing was by immunoSEQ multiplex PCR. The sample includes 75,000 to 100,000 clones, 82% seen only once; the top ten take about 2%. This clone was recorded once. The sample was blood. This clonotype was obtained from a man aged 60 to 69 in good health.

In DNA form, the CDR3 reads TGTGCCAGCACCGAAGGGACAGGGGTTAATCAGCCCCAGCATTTT. It codes for CASTEGTGVNQPQHF. This chain links TRBV2 with TRBJ1-5; 10 positions agree with TRBD1. CDR3 length: 15 residues. Germline V gene sequence: CDR1 SNHLY, CDR2 FYNNEI. J was trimmed by 4 bases and V by 7 bases; bases with no gene match: 7.